This entry features one T cell receptor beta chain sequence. Which antigen it targets is not known. The CDR3 regions of human TCRbeta chains were subjected to immunosequencing. The study's processing was this. TCRs in the repertoires were matched against a reference library of SARS-CoV-2-specific TCRs that had been generated with the MIRA antigen-specificity platform. Breadth was defined as the fraction of unique TCRs that were SARS-CoV-2-associated, and depth was defined as the fraction of total T cells that were SARS-CoV-2-associated. Using the MIRA data, each spike-specific TCR was assigned both to the spike region to which the TCR was reactive and to a CD4 or CD8 class. Log10-transformed breadth and depth values were compared by one-way ANOVA with Sidak's multiple comparisons tests. Not all clones reach the TCRdb copy of this immuneACCESS table, which keeps in-frame sequences only. Checked studies attribute under half of the gap to unresolved V genes and leave the rest unexplained. V and J calls plus clone size are reproduced from that table; the DNA served to infer D and trimming. The sample's table covers 150,000 or so clones. Of the sample, 2.2% falls within the top ten clones.

These data originate in a study of T cell responses to AZD1222 COVID-19 vaccine (dated by TCRdb to 2020 to 2022). Regarding the study in general: A total of around 240 trial participants underwent TCR sequencing, of whom 200 to 220 received two doses of AZD1222 and about 26 received two doses of the MenACWY control vaccine. Trial participants were enrolled into age subgroups of 18-55, 56-69 and 70-plus years, which contained about 150, 27 and 61 TCR-sequenced participants, respectively.

Summary of the overall study and its limitations: Spike-specific TCR breadth and depth rose significantly after two AZD1222 doses compared with day 0 and with MenACWY recipients. Most participants were white British and females outnumbered males, and the authors suggested that clonal diversity may have been underestimated. Because no day 14 peak-response samples were available, the repertoires could be characterized only after the peak T cell response. Reportedly, almost half of the unique spike-specific TCRs recognized epitopes lying outside the regions that are mutated in the B.1.351 and B.1.1.7 variants. In the small 56-69-year group, the increase in depth fell short of significance, most likely because of low power. Conclusions about previously exposed vaccinees are limited, since just a handful of AZD1222 recipients were seropositive for SARS-CoV-2 at baseline. CD4 TCRs associated with the vaccine covered the entire spike protein, and the dominant responses were in regions 160-218 and 743-854.

The sample's time point label is to be understood as: baseline before first vaccination. Vaccinee samples came from UK trials COV001 and COV002, including a single-blind randomized controlled phase 2/3 trial of AZD1222 (ChAdOx1 nCoV-19) in healthy adults. For TCRbeta chain sequencing, PBMC samples were collected from trial participants at day 0 and at day 28 after the second dose. CDR1 KGHSH and CDR2 LQKENI were looked up in the germline V gene. The CDR3 runs 14 amino acids, cysteine and phenylalanine included. The retained sequence is limited to the CDR3, 42 bases, with the frame set at the first base. V is reduced by 3 bases and J by 6 bases, leaving a spacing of 11 bases between them.

Input material: peripheral blood. The rearranged segments are TRBV18 and TRBJ1-4, with the D segment identity uncertain. This TCR was recovered from an adult in good health. CDR3 sequence: CASSPGRTDEKLFF. The DNA sequence is as follows: TGTGCCAGCTCACCTGGACGGACCGATGAAAAACTGTTTTTT.